This TCR beta chain was recovered during a study of blood T cell repertoires in COVID-19. Whole-study context: Both acute and convalescent COVID-19 samples were obtained from the United States, Italy and Spain. In each case, the material was cDNA or gDNA derived from T cells, B-cell-depleted T cells, or PBMCs.

Authors' data handling: Amplification of reference gene primers provided the estimated nucleated cell counts. Clones were read by immunoSEQ multiplex PCR, and TCRdb kept only the in-frame ones, dropping some. V, J and clone size were drawn from that table, and D and trimming were deduced from the DNA. The sample holds 100,000 to 130,000 clones, roughly 90% seen once. Germline V gene sequence: CDR1 MGHRA, CDR2 YSYEKL. The trim removed 4 bases at V and 4 bases at J, leaving 5 bases unmatched. The CDR3 spans 16 residues. The chain links TRBV4-1 to TRBJ2-1, with 12 bases fitting TRBD2. This receptor was obtained from a man aged 35 to 55 with active or convalescent COVID-19. The source material was peripheral blood. This chain's CDR3 is CASSPKLAGGYNEQFF. The DNA for the CDR3 is TGCGCCAGCAGCCCGAAACTAGCGGGAGGATACAATGAGCAGTTCTTC.